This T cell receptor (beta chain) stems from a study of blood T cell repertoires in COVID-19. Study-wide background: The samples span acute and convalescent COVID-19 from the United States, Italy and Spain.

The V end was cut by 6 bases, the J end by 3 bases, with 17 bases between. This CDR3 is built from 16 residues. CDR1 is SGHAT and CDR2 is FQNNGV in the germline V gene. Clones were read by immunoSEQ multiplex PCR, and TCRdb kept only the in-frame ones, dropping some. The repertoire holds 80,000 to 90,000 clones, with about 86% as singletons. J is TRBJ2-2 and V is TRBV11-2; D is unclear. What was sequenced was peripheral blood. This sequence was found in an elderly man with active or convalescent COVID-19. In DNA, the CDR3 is TGTGCCAGCAGTATTGCTATGGTGAGAGACACCGGGGAGCTGTTTTTT. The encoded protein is CASSIAMVRDTGELFF.